Listed here is a single TCR beta chain. This CDR3 has 14 amino acids. The V end was cut by 2 bases, the J end by 4 bases, with 9 bases between. CDR1 is MNHNY and CDR2 is SVGAGI in the germline V gene (reference sequence). The data were produced by immunoSEQ multiplex PCR, yet TCRdb's version contains in-frame clones alone and is incomplete. Among 150,000 to 200,000 clones, 75% to 95% were seen once, and the ten largest hold 0.5% to 0.65%. This sample was taken from a study of blood T cell repertoires in COVID-19. Looking at the study overall: Acute and convalescent COVID-19 samples came from the United States, Italy and Spain.

This chain connects TRBV6-6 to TRBJ1-5; D gene ambiguous. The receptor was derived from a man aged 45-65 years with acute or convalescent COVID-19. Sequenced input: peripheral blood. CDR3 sequence (DNA): TGTGCCAGCAGTTACGTAGGAGAAAATCAGCCCCAGCATTTT. It yields the protein CASSYVGENQPQHF.